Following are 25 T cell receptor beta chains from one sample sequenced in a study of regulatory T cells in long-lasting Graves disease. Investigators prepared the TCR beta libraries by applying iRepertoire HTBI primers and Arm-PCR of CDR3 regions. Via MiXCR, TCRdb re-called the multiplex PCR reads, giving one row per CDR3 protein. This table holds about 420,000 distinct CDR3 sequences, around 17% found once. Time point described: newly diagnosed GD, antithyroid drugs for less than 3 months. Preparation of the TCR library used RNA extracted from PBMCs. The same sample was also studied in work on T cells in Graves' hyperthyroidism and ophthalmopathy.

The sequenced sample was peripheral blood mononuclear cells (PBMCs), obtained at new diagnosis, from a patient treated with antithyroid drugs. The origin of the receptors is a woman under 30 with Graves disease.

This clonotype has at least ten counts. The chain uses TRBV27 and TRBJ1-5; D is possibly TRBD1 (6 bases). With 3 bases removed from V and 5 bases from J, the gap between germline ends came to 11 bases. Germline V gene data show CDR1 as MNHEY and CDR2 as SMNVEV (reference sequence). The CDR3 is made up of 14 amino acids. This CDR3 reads CASSLGAQHQPQHF. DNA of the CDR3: TGTGCCAGCAGTTTGGGGGCCCAGCATCAGCCCCAGCATTTT.

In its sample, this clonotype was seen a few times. CDR3: CSVDTGGSNQPQHF. As DNA, the CDR3 is TGCAGCGTTGACACAGGGGGTAGCAATCAGCCCCAGCATTTT. The rearrangement links TRBV29-1 to TRBJ1-5, with 8 bases identical to TRBD1. Germline V CDR1 and CDR2: SQVTM, ANQGSEA. The CDR3 extends over 14 amino acids. After removal of 3 bases from V and 0 bases from J, the junction contained 1 base not matched to a gene.

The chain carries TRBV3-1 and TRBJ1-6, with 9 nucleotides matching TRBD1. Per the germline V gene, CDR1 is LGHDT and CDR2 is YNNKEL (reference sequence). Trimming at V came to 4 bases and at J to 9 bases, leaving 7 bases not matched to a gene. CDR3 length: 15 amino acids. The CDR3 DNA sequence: TGTGCCAGCAGCCTCAGAGACAGGGGGAGTTCACCCCTCCACTTT. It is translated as CASSLRDRGSSPLHF.

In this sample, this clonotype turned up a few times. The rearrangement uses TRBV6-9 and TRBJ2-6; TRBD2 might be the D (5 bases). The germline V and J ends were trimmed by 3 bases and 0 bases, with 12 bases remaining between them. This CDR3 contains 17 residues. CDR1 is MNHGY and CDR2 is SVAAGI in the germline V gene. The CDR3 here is CASSYSNGISGANVLTF. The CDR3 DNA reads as TGTGCCAGCAGTTACTCGAACGGGATCTCTGGGGCCAACGTCCTGACTTTC.

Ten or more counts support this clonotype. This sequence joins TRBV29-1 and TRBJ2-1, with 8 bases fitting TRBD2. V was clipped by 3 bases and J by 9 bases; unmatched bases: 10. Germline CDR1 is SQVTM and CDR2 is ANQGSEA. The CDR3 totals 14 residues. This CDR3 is CSVDQTSERIEQFF. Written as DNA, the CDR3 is TGCAGCGTTGATCAGACTAGCGAGCGCATTGAGCAGTTCTTC.

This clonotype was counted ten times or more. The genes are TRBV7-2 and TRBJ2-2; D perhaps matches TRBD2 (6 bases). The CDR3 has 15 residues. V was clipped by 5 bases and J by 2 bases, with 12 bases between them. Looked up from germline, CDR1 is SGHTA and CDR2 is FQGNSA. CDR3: CASSTRDLNTGELFF. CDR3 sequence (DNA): TGTGCCAGCAGCACCCGGGACTTAAACACCGGGGAGCTGTTTTTT. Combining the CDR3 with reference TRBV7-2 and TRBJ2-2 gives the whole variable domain GAGVSQSPSNKVTEKGKDVELRCDPISGHTALYWYRQSLGQGLEFLIYFQGNSAPDKSGLPSDRFSAERTGGSVSTLTIQRTQQEDSAVYLCASSTRDLNTGELFFGEGSRLTVL.

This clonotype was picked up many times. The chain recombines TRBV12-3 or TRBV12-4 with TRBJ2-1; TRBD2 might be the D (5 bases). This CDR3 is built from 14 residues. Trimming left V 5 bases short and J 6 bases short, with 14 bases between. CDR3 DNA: TGTGCCAGCAGTCCAAGCGGAGAATCCAATGAGCAGTTCTTC. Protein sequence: CASSPSGESNEQFF.

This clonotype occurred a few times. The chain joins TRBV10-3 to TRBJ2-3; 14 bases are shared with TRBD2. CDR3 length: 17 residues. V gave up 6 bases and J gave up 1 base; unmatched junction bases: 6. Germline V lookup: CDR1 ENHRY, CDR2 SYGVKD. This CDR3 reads CAIRPGLAGGGTDTQYF. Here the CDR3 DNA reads TGTGCCATCAGACCCGGACTAGCGGGAGGAGGCACAGATACGCAGTATTTT.

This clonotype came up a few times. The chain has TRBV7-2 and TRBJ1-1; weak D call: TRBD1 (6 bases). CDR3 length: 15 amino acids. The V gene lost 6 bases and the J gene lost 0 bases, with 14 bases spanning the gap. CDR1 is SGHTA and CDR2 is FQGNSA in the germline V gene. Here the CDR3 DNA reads TGTGCCAGCAGGCAGGGGAGGGAGGTGAACACTGAAGCTTTCTTT. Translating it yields CASRQGREVNTEAFF.

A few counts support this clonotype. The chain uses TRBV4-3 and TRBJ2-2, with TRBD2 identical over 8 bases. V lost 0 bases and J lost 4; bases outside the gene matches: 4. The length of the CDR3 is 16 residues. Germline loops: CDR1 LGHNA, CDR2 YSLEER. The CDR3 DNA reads TGCGCCAGCAGCCAAGAAGGTCTAGCGGGCACCGGGGAGCTGTTTTTT. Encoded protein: CASSQEGLAGTGELFF.

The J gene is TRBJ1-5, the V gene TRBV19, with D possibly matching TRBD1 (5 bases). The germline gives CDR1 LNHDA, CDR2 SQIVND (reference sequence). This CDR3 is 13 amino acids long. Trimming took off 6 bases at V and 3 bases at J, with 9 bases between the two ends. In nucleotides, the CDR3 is TGTGCCAGTAGCGAGACAGCCAATCAGCCCCAGCATTTT. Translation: CASSETANQPQHF.

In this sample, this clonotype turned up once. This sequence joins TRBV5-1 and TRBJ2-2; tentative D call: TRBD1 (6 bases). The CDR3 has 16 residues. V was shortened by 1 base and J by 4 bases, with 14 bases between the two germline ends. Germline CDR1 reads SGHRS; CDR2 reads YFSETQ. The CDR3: CASSLPEGESTGELFF. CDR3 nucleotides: TGCGCCAGCAGCTTGCCTGAGGGGGAGTCCACCGGGGAGCTGTTTTTT.

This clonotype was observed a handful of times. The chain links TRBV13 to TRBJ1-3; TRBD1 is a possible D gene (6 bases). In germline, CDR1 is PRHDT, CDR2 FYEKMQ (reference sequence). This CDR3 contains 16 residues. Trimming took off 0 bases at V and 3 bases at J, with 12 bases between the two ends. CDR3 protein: CASSLGLGGSGNTIYF. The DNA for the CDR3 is TGTGCCAGCAGCTTAGGCCTAGGGGGAAGTGGAAACACCATATATTTT.

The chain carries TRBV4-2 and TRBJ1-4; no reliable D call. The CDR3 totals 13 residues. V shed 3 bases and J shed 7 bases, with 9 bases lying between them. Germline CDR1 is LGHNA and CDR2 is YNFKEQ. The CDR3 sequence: CASSQTLGEKLFF. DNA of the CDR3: TGTGCCAGCAGCCAGACGCTGGGTGAAAAACTGTTTTTT.

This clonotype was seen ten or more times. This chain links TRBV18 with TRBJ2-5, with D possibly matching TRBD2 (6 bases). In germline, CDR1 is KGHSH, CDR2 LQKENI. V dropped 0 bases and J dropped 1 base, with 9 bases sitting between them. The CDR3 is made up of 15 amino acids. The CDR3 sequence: CASSPPSGVQETQYF. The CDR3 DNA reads TGTGCCAGCTCACCACCCTCGGGGGTCCAAGAGACCCAGTACTTC.

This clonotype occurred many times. CDR3 DNA: TGCAGTGCTAGAGACGAGGGTAGCGGGAGGAAATTTTCCTACAATGAGCAGTTCTTC. Translating gives CSARDEGSGRKFSYNEQFF. The chain has TRBV20-1 and TRBJ2-1, with 10 bases lining up with TRBD2. The CDR3 extends over 19 amino acids. The trim removed 0 bases at V and 1 base at J, leaving 12 bases unmatched. Germline CDR1 and CDR2: DFQATT and SNEGSKA (reference sequence).

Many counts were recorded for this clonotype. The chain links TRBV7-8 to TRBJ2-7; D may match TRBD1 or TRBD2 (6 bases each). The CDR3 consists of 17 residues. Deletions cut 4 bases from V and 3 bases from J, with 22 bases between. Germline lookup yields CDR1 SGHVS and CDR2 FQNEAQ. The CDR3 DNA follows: TGTGCCAGCAGCTCTAAGGGGGGTGGAGGGCTTAACTACGAGCAGTACTTC. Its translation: CASSSKGGGGLNYEQYF.

The CDR3 bases are TGTGCCAGCAGTGATCGTCTGACTGGAAACACCATATATTTT. The encoded protein is CASSDRLTGNTIYF. The chain uses TRBV12-3 or TRBV12-4 and TRBJ1-3, with no clear D. The ends were cut back, 5 bases at V and 2 bases at J, with 10 bases in the middle. The CDR3 totals 14 residues.

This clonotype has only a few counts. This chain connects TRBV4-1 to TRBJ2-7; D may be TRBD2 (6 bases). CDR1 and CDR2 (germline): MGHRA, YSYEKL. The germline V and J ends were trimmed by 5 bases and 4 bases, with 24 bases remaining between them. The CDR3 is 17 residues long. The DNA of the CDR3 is TGCGCCAGCAGCGAAGGAGCGCCCTCCGAAAGCGGGTACGAGCAGTACTTC. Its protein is CASSEGAPSESGYEQYF.

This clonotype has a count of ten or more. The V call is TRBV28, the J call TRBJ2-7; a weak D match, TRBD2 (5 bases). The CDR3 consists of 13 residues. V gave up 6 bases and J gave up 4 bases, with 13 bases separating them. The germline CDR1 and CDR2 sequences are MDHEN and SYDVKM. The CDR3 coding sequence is TGTGCCAGCAGGGCCCCTAGCCTGTACGAGCAGTACTTC. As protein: CASRAPSLYEQYF. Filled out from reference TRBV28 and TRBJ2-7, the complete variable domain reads DVKVTQSSRYLVKRTGEKVFLECVQDMDHENMFWYRQDPGLGLRLIYFSYDVKMKEKGDIPEGYSVSREKKERFSLILESASTNQTSMYLCASRAPSLYEQYFGPGTRLTVT.

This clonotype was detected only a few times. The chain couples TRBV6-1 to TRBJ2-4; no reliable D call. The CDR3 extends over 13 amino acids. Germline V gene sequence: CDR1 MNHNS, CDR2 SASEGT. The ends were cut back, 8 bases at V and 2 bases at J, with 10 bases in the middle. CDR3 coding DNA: TGTGCCAGCGGCTACGAGACCAAAAACATTCAGTACTTC. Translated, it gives CASGYETKNIQYF.

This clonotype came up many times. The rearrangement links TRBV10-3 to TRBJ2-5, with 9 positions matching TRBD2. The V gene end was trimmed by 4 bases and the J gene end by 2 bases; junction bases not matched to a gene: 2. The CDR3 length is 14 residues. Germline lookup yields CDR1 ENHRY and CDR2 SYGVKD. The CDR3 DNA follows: TGTGCCATCAGTGTGACTAGCGGACAAGAGACCCAGTACTTC. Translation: CAISVTSGQETQYF.

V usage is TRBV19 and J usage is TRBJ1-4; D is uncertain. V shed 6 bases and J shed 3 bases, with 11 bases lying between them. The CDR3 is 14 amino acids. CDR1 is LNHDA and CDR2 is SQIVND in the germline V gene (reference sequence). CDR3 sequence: CASRTWEANEKLFF. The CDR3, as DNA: TGTGCCAGTAGAACGTGGGAGGCTAATGAAAAACTGTTTTTT.

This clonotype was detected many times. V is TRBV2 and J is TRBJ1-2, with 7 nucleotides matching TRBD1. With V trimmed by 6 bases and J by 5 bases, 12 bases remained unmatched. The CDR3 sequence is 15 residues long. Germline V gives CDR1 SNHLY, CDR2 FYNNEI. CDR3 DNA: TGTGCCAGCAGAGATATAAGACAGGGACCTTATGGCTACACCTTC. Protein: CASRDIRQGPYGYTF.

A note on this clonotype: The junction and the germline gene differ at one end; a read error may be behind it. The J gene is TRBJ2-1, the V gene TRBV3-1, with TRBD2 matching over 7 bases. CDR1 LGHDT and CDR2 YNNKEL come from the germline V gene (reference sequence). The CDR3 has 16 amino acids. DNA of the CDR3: TGTGCCAGCAGCCTTATCTTGGGGGGGGGTTACAATGGGCAGTTCTTC. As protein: CASSLILGGGYNGQFF.